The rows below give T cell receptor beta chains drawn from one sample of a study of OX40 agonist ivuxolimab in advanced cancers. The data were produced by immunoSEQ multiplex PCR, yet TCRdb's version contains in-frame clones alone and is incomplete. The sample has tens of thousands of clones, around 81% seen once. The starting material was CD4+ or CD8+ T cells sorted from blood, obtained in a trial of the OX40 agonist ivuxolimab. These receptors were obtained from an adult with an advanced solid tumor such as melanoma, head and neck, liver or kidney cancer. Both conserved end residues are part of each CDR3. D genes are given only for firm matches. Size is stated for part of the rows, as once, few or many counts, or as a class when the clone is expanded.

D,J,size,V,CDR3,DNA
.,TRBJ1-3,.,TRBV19,CASRTTYSGNTIYF,TGTGCCAGTAGAACTACCTACTCTGGAAACACCATATATTTT
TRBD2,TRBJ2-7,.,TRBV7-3,CASSLIGGLAGVQPYEQYF,TGTGCCAGCAGCTTAATTGGCGGACTAGCGGGGGTCCAGCCCTACGAGCAGTACTTC
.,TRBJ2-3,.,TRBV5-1,CASSLGHSTDTQYF,TGCGCCAGCAGCTTGGGACACTCCACAGATACGCAGTATTTT
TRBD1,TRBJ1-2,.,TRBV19,CASSMGQGLYGYTF,TGTGCCAGTAGTATGGGACAGGGCCTCTATGGCTACACCTTC
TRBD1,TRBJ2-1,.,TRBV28,CASSPTPGQGPLGYNEQFF,TGTGCCAGCAGTCCTACACCGGGACAGGGGCCCTTAGGATACAATGAGCAGTTCTTC
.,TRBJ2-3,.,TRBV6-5,CASQGRGADTQYF,TGTGCCAGCCAGGGCAGGGGCGCAGATACGCAGTATTTT
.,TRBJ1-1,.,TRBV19,CASSASLPGTEAFF,TGTGCCAGTAGTGCCTCATTACCCGGTACTGAAGCTTTCTTT
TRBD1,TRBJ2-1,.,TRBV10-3,CAILPAGQGANEQFF,TGTGCCATTCTCCCAGCGGGACAGGGAGCGAATGAGCAGTTCTTC
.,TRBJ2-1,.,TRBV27,CASSLEVSRRSSYNEQFF,TGTGCCAGCAGTTTAGAGGTTTCTCGCCGAAGCTCCTACAATGAGCAGTTCTTC
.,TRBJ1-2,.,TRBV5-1,CASSLDVKGGYTF,TGCGCCAGCAGCTTGGATGTCAAGGGAGGCTACACCTTC
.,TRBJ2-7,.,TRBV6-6,CASGQFSSEQYF,TGTGCCAGCGGACAGTTTTCCTCCGAGCAGTACTTC
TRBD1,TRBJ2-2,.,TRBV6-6,CASSYSKGQSTGELFF,TGTGCCAGCAGTTACTCTAAGGGACAGTCCACCGGGGAGCTGTTTTTT
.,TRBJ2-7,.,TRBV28,CASRNSRGAYEQYF,TGTGCCAGCAGAAACTCCAGGGGCGCCTACGAGCAGTACTTC
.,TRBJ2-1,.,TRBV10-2,CASSPASDEQFF,TGCGCCAGCAGTCCCGCGAGTGATGAGCAGTTCTTC
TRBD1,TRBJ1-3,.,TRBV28,CASSFAGQSSSGNTIYF,TGTGCCAGCAGTTTCGCGGGACAGTCGAGCTCTGGAAACACCATATATTTT
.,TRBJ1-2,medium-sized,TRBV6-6,CASSREGTTNYGYTF,TGTGCCAGCAGTCGAGAGGGGACCACTAACTATGGCTACACCTTC
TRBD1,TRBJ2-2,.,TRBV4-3,CASSQDNSGDRGGDRELFF,TGCGCCAGCAGCCAAGATAACTCGGGCGACAGGGGGGGGGACCGGGAGCTGTTTTTT